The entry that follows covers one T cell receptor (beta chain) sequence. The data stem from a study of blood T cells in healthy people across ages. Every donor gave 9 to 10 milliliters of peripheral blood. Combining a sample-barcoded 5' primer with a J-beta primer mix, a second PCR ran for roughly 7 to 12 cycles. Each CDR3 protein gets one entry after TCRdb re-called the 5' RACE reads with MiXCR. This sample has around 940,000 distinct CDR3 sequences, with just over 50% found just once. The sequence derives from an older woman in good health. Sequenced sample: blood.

The CDR3 DNA reads as TGTGCCAGCAGCCGAAATTGGCGGGCGACCTACGAGCAGTACTTC. Its protein is CASSRNWRATYEQYF. The chain uses TRBV14 and TRBJ2-7; TRBD2 might be the D (5 bases). CDR1 SGHDN and CDR2 FVKESK come from the germline V gene. This CDR3 is 15 amino acids long. V gave up 4 bases and J gave up 2 bases, with 15 bases separating them. Drawing the rest from reference TRBV14 and TRBJ2-7, the complete variable domain is EAGVTQFPSHSVIEKGQTVTLRCDPISGHDNLYWYRRVMGKEIKFLLHFVKESKQDESGMPNNRFLAERTGGTYSTLKVQPAELEDSGVYFCASSRNWRATYEQYFGPGTRLTVT.